This TCR beta chain was recorded in a study of blood T cells in healthy people across ages. Looking at the study overall: T cells yielded about one barcoded beta molecule per two cells through template switching.

A second PCR, run for roughly 7 to 11 cycles, used a sample-barcoded 5' primer plus a J-beta primer mix. TCRdb itself ran the 5' RACE reads through MiXCR, one entry per CDR3 protein. The sample comprises approximately 810,000 distinct CDR3 sequences, under 30% of which are singletons, and around 16% rests with the top ten. The length of the CDR3 is 14 residues. V lost 5 bases, J lost 5 bases, and 15 bases lay in between. The TCR was taken from a woman older than 75 in good health. V gene TRBV12-3 or TRBV12-4 combines with J gene TRBJ2-5; perhaps TRBD2 as D (6 bases). Sequencing input: blood. The CDR3 nucleotides read TGTGCCAGCAGTCCCTGGGACTTTGTGGAGACCCAGTACTTC. It encodes CASSPWDFVETQYF.